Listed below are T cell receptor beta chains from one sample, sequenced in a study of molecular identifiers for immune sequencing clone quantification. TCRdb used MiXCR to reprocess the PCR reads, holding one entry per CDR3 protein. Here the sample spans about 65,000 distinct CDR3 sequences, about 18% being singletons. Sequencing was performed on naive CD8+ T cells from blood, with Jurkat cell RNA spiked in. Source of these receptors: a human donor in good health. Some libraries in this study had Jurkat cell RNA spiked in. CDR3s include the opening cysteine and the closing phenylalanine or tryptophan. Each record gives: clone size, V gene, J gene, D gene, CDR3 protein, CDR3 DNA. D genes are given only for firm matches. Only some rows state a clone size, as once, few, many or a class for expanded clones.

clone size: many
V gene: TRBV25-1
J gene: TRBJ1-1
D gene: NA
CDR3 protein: CASSSYTEAFF
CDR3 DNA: TGTGCCAGCAGTTCCTACACTGAAGCTTTCTTT

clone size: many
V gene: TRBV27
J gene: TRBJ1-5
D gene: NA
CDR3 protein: CASSLFRGFQPQHF
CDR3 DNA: TGTGCCAGCAGTTTATTTCGGGGGTTTCAGCCCCAGCATTTT

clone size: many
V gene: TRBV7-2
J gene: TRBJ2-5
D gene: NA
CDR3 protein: CASSLWGPETQYF
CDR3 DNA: TGTGCCAGCAGCTTATGGGGGCCAGAGACCCAGTACTTC

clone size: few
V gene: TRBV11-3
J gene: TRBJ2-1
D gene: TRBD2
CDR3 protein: CASSPTWTSGNEQFF
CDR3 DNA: TGTGCCAGCAGCCCCACCTGGACTAGCGGGAATGAGCAGTTCTTC

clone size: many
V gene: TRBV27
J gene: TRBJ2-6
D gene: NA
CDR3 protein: CASSLSGANVLTF
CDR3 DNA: TGTGCCAGCAGTTTATCTGGGGCCAACGTCCTGACTTTC

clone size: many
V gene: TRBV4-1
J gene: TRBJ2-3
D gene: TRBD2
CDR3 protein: CASSRSGTSGWADTQYF
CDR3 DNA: TGCGCCAGCAGCCGCTCCGGGACTAGCGGGTGGGCAGATACGCAGTATTTT

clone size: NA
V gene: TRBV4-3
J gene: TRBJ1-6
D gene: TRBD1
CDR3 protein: CASSQEGTGFSPLHF
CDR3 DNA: TGCGCCAGCAGCCAAGAGGGGACAGGCTTCTCACCCCTCCACTTT

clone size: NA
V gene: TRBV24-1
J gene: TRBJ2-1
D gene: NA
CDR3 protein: CATSGPGLQEGSSYNEQFF
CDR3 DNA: TGTGCCACCAGTGGCCCCGGCCTACAGGAGGGTAGCTCCTACAATGAGCAGTTCTTC

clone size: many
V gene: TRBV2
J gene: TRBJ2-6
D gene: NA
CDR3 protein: CASKVGASGANVLTF
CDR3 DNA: TGTGCCAGCAAAGTCGGGGCCTCTGGGGCCAACGTCCTGACTTTC

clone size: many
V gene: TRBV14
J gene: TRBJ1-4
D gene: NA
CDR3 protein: CASSQALGSTLEKLFF
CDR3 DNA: TGTGCCAGCAGCCAAGCCTTGGGGAGCACCCTTGAAAAACTGTTTTTT

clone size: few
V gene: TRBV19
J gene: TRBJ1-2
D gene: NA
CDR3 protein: CASNRNNYGYTF
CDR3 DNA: TGTGCCAGTAACAGGAATAACTATGGCTACACCTTC

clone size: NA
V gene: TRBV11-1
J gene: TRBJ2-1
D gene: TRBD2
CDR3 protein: CASSSFELANEQFF
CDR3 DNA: TGTGCCAGCAGCTCCTTCGAACTAGCGAATGAGCAGTTCTTC

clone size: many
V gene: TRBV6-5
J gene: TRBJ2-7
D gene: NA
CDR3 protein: CASSPDRQEQYF
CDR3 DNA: TGTGCCAGCAGTCCAGATCGACAAGAGCAGTACTTC

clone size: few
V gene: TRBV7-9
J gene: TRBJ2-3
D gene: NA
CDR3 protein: CASSRGPDTQYF
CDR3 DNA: TGTGCCAGCAGCCGGGGGCCAGATACGCAGTATTTT

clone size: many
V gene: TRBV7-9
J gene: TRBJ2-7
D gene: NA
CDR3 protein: CASSLAVDREQYF
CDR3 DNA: TGTGCCAGCAGCCTGGCGGTTGATCGCGAGCAGTACTTC

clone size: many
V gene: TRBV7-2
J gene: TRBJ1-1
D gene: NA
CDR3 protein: CASEQEGIGTEAFF
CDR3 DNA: TGTGCCAGCGAACAGGAAGGGATTGGCACTGAAGCTTTCTTT

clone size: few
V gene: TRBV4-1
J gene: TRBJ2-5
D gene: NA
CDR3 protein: CASGHWDQELVETQYF
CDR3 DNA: TGCGCCAGCGGCCACTGGGACCAGGAGTTGGTAGAGACCCAGTACTTC

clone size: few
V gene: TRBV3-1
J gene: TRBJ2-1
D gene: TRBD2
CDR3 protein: CASSLGLAVNNEQFF
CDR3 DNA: TGTGCCAGCAGCCTGGGACTAGCGGTAAACAATGAGCAGTTCTTC

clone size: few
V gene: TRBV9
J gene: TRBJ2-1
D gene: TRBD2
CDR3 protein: CASSVRGETSGSYNEQFF
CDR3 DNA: TGTGCCAGCAGCGTAAGGGGAGAGACTAGCGGGAGTTACAATGAGCAGTTCTTC

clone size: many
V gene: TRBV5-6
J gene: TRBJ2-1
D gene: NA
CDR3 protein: CASRLAGGPEQFF
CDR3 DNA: TGTGCCAGCAGACTTGCCGGGGGCCCTGAGCAGTTCTTC

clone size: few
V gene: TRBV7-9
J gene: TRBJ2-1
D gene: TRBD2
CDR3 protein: CASLAGGPGNEQFF
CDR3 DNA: TGTGCCAGCTTAGCGGGAGGGCCGGGTAATGAGCAGTTCTTC

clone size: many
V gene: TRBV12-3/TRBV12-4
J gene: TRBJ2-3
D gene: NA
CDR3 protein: CASSFLAPPTDTQYF
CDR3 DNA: TGTGCCAGCAGTTTCTTGGCTCCCCCCACAGATACGCAGTATTTT

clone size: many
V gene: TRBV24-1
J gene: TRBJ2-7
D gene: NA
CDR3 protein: CATSDPYEQYF
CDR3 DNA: TGTGCCACCAGTGACCCCTACGAGCAGTACTTC

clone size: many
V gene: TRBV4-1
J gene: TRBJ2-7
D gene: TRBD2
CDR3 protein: CASSQDPGLAGTEQYF
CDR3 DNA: TGCGCCAGCAGCCAAGATCCGGGATTAGCGGGGACCGAGCAGTACTTC

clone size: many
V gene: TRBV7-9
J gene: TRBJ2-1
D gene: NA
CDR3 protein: CASSSRVSYNEQFF
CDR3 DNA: TGTGCCAGCAGCTCCCGGGTTTCCTACAATGAGCAGTTCTTC

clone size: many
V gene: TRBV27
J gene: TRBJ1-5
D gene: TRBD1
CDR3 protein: CASRQGAQPQHF
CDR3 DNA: TGTGCCAGTAGACAGGGGGCTCAGCCCCAGCATTTT

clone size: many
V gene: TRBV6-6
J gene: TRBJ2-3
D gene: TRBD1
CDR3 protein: CASSYLGQGANTQYF
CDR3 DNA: TGTGCCAGCAGTTACCTTGGACAGGGGGCAAATACGCAGTATTTT

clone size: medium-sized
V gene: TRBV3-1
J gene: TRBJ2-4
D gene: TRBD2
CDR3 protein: CASSQDLAGLAAKNIQYF
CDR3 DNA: TGTGCCAGCAGCCAAGATTTAGCCGGACTAGCGGCCAAAAACATTCAGTACTTC

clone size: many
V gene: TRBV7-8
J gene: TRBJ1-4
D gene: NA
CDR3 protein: CASSLGGGKLFF
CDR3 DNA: TGTGCCAGCAGCTTAGGGGGCGGAAAACTGTTTTTT

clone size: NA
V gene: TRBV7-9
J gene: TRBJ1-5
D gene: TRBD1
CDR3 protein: CASSLQGGNQPQHF
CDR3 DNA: TGTGCCAGCAGCTTACAGGGGGGCAATCAGCCCCAGCATTTT

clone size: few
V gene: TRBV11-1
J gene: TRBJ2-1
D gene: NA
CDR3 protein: CASSRSNNEQFF
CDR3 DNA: TGTGCCAGCAGCCGGAGCAACAATGAGCAGTTCTTC